Following are 23 T cell receptor beta chains from one sample sequenced in a study of blood T cells in healthy people across ages. PCR was performed a second time for about 7 to 11 cycles using a sample-barcoded 5' primer and a J-beta primer mix. TCRdb re-derived calls from the 5' RACE reads in MiXCR, one entry per CDR3 protein. The data show about 900,000 distinct CDR3 sequences, approximately 67% seen once. The source material was blood. These receptors were obtained from a man under 40 in good health.

This chain links TRBV9 with TRBJ2-7; TRBD1 might be the D (5 bases). Trimming left V 0 bases short and J 0 bases short, with 13 bases between. CDR1 is SGDLS and CDR2 is YYNGEE in the germline V gene. The CDR3 totals 16 residues. This CDR3 reads CASSVAPTGSSYEQYF. The CDR3 DNA reads as TGTGCCAGCAGCGTAGCACCCACAGGCAGCTCCTACGAGCAGTACTTC.

The chain employs TRBV6-6 and TRBJ2-5; D unresolved. This CDR3 contains 14 residues. With 1 base removed from V and 5 bases from J, the gap between germline ends came to 11 bases. Germline CDR1 and CDR2: MNHNY and SVGAGI (reference sequence). CDR3 DNA: TGTGCCAGCAGTTACTATGGCTATCCCGAGACCCAGTACTTC. Its protein is CASSYYGYPETQYF.

In this sample, this clonotype turned up once. CDR3 protein: CASKAGMAYNEQFF. The CDR3 DNA is TGTGCCAGTAAGGCGGGGATGGCTTACAATGAGCAGTTCTTC. The genes are TRBV19 and TRBJ2-1; maybe TRBD2 (6 bases). Trimming left V 7 bases short and J 4 bases short, with 14 bases between. CDR1 LNHDA and CDR2 SQIVND come from the germline V gene (reference sequence). CDR3 size: 14 residues.

The chain employs TRBV7-2 and TRBJ2-1, with a weak D call TRBD1 (6 bases). The germline V gene has CDR1 SGHTA and CDR2 FQGNSA. The V end was cut by 5 bases, the J end by 7 bases, with 18 bases between. The CDR3 is made up of 15 amino acids. The DNA for the CDR3 is TGTGCCAGCAGCCGGGAACAGGGTAATGGGAATGAGCAGTTCTTC. This encodes CASSREQGNGNEQFF.

The chain employs TRBV7-9 and TRBJ2-5; 8 bases match TRBD1. The J call is doubtful: the DNA matches TRBJ2-1 better. The CDR3 runs to 15 residues. The germline V gene encodes CDR1 SEHNR and CDR2 FQNEAQ (reference sequence). The CDR3 loop reads CASSYRQGLQETQFF. The CDR3 DNA is TGTGCCAGCAGCTACCGACAGGGGTTGCAAGAGACCCAGTTCTTC.

The V call is TRBV11-3, the J call TRBJ1-6, with D perhaps matching TRBD1 (6 bases). There are 16 residues in the CDR3. Trimming cost V 3 bases and J 7 bases, with 16 bases left between them. CDR1 and CDR2 from the germline V gene are SGHNT and YENEEA. Here the CDR3 reads CASSFEGQPMNSPLHF. CDR3 bases: TGTGCCAGCAGCTTCGAAGGACAGCCGATGAATTCACCCCTCCACTTT.

The rearrangement links TRBV2 to TRBJ2-1; no firm D call. Per the germline V gene, CDR1 is SNHLY and CDR2 is FYNNEI. Trimming removed 8 bases from V and 10 bases from J, with 6 bases in between. This CDR3 comprises 9 residues. The CDR3 loop is CASSGEQFF. DNA for the CDR3: TGTGCCAGCTCCGGGGAGCAGTTCTTC.

This clonotype was observed a few times. CDR3 residues: CASSPRLDDEQFF. For the CDR3, the DNA is TGTGCCAGCAGTCCACGGTTGGACGATGAGCAGTTCTTC. The gene calls are TRBV12-3 or TRBV12-4 and TRBJ2-1; D gene ambiguous. The ends were cut back, 5 bases at V and 8 bases at J, with 13 bases in the middle. The CDR3 is 13 residues long.

This chain joins TRBV28 and TRBJ2-1; D is unresolved. Germline V gene lookup returns CDR1 MDHEN and CDR2 SYDVKM. The V gene lost 10 bases and the J gene lost 0 bases, with 10 bases spanning the gap. This CDR3 comprises 13 residues. CDR3 loop: CATYISSYNEQFF. DNA of the CDR3: TGTGCCACCTACATCAGCTCCTACAATGAGCAGTTCTTC.

The chain couples TRBV20-1 to TRBJ2-3; no clear D gene. V was shortened by 0 bases and J by 3 bases, with 10 bases between the two germline ends. This CDR3 spans 14 amino acids. Per the germline V gene, CDR1 is DFQATT and CDR2 is SNEGSKA (reference sequence). CDR3: CSARDPPGTDTQYF. CDR3 in DNA: TGCAGTGCTAGAGATCCGCCTGGAACAGATACGCAGTATTTT.

With respect to this clonotype: The junction differs from germline at one of its ends, possibly a read error. V and J are TRBV4-2 and TRBJ1-6; D remains ambiguous. Germline CDR1 LGHNA, CDR2 YNFKEQ. The CDR3 sequence is 18 residues long. The CDR3 reads CASSQDVKSSTYNSPLHF. The CDR3 nucleotides read TGTGCCAGTAGCCAAGATGTTAAGAGTAGCACCTATAATTCACCCCTCCACTTT.

This clonotype was seen more than once but under ten times. The chain links TRBV27 to TRBJ2-1; D is unclear. Trimming took 5 bases from V and 4 from J, leaving 15 bases between them. Germline values: CDR1 MNHEY, CDR2 SMNVEV (reference sequence). The CDR3 spans 15 residues. The CDR3 loop reads CASSPSYGAYNEQFF. The CDR3 region has the DNA TGTGCCAGCAGTCCCTCCTACGGAGCTTACAATGAGCAGTTCTTC.

The chain is built from TRBV2 and TRBJ2-1, with D perhaps matching TRBD1 (6 bases). Germline V gene data show CDR1 as SNHLY and CDR2 as FYNNEI. This CDR3 is built from 13 residues. The germline V and J ends were trimmed by 3 bases and 7 bases, with 10 bases remaining between them. The CDR3 region is CASSEGAVNEQFF. The CDR3 nucleotides read TGTGCCAGCAGTGAGGGGGCGGTGAATGAGCAGTTCTTC. Combining the CDR3 with reference TRBV2 and TRBJ2-1 gives the whole variable domain EPEVTQTPSHQVTQMGQEVILRCVPISNHLYFYWYRQILGQKVEFLVSFYNNEISEKSEIFDDQFSVERPDGSNFTLKIRSTKLEDSAMYFCASSEGAVNEQFFGPGTRLTVL.

The chain couples TRBV3-1 to TRBJ1-6; D remains ambiguous. V lost 0 bases, J lost 9 bases, and 9 bases lay in between. The CDR3 runs 14 residues. Germline V gives CDR1 LGHDT, CDR2 YNNKEL (reference sequence). The chain's CDR3 is CASSQDRDSSPLHF. CDR3 sequence (DNA): TGTGCCAGCAGCCAAGATAGGGATTCTTCACCCCTCCACTTT. Full variable domain (outside the CDR3, taken from reference TRBV3-1 and TRBJ1-6): DTAVSQTPKYLVTQMGNDKSIKCEQNLGHDTMYWYKQDSKKFLKIMFSYNNKELIINETVPNRFSPKSPDKAHLNLHINSLELGDSAVYFCASSQDRDSSPLHFGNGTRLTVT.

The chain combines TRBV7-2 with TRBJ1-5; D is possibly TRBD1 (6 bases). This CDR3 spans 16 amino acids. Trimming removed 3 bases at V and 2 bases at J, with 14 bases between. Germline V gene lookup returns CDR1 SGHTA and CDR2 FQGNSA. The CDR3: CASSFSTGLGNQPQHF. CDR3 DNA sequence: TGTGCCAGCAGCTTTAGTACAGGGCTGGGCAATCAGCCCCAGCATTTT.

This clonotype was observed a few times. The J gene is TRBJ2-6, the V gene TRBV6-2 or TRBV6-3; D call uncertain. Germline V gene sequence: CDR1 MNHEY, CDR2 SVGEGT. V dropped 2 bases and J dropped 0 bases, with 5 bases sitting between them. This CDR3 is built from 15 residues. CDR3 DNA sequence: TGTGCCAGCAGTTACGAGAGCTCTGGGGCCAACGTCCTGACTTTC. Protein product: CASSYESSGANVLTF.

This clonotype has more than one count but fewer than ten. The CDR3 region is CASSYRGVGDTQYF. The CDR3 nucleotides are TGTGCCAGCAGTTACAGAGGGGTCGGAGATACGCAGTATTTT. The rearrangement joins TRBV6-6 to TRBJ2-3; D possibly matches TRBD1 or TRBD2 (5 bases each). The germline V gene encodes CDR1 MNHNY and CDR2 SVGAGI (reference sequence). V lost 2 bases and J lost 5, with 11 bases in between. The CDR3 has 14 residues.

The V and J genes are TRBV4-1 and TRBJ2-1; 8 nucleotides line up with TRBD1. The junction had 3 bases not matched to a gene; V was cut back by 0 bases and J by 5 bases. Germline V gene data show CDR1 as MGHRA and CDR2 as YSYEKL. The CDR3 extends over 15 amino acids. CDR3 sequence (DNA): TGCGCCAGCAGCCAAGAGGGACAGGTACACAATGAGCAGTTCTTC. It translates to CASSQEGQVHNEQFF.

J is TRBJ2-1 and V is TRBV7-3; no clear D gene. Trimming pared 2 bases from V and 9 bases from J, leaving 8 bases between. The CDR3 runs to 12 residues. Germline CDR1 is SGHTA and CDR2 is FQGTGA. The CDR3 DNA sequence: TGTGCCAGCAGCTTACCGGCAGGTGAGCAGTTCTTC. It translates to CASSLPAGEQFF.

This clonotype has a single count. The chain links TRBV5-1 to TRBJ2-4; D call uncertain. Near its end, the DNA agrees better with TRBJ2-7, so the J call may be wrong. This CDR3 is 14 amino acids long. The germline gives CDR1 SGHRS, CDR2 YFSETQ. CDR3 nucleotides: TGCGCCAGCAGCTTGGATCGATTCCAGCACGAGCAGTACTTC. This sequence encodes CASSLDRFQHEQYF.

The chain recombines TRBV5-6 with TRBJ2-4; 10 nucleotides match TRBD2. The J call may be wrong; the DNA end is better matched by TRBJ2-7. This CDR3 is built from 15 residues. Looked up from germline, CDR1 is SGHDT and CDR2 is YYEEEE. CDR3 region: CASTSSGGAISEQYF. CDR3 DNA: TGTGCCAGCACCTCAAGCGGGGGGGCCATAAGCGAGCAGTACTTC.

The chain couples TRBV3-1 to TRBJ2-7; no clear D. The V end lost 0 bases, the J end lost 1 base, and 16 bases lay between the germline ends. CDR1 LGHDT and CDR2 YNNKEL come from the germline V gene (reference sequence). The CDR3 consists of 17 residues. The CDR3 region is CASSQDFATTVSYEQYF. The CDR3 coding sequence is TGTGCCAGCAGCCAAGATTTTGCTACAACCGTATCCTACGAGCAGTACTTC.

V and J are TRBV7-9 and TRBJ1-2, with unresolved D. Germline V gene data show CDR1 as SEHNR and CDR2 as FQNEAQ (reference sequence). CDR3 length equals 15 residues. V lost 4 bases and J lost 8, with 20 bases in between. CDR3 DNA: TGTGCCAGCAGCTCCGTAGGGCCACGCTTATGGGGCTACACCTTC. This translates into CASSSVGPRLWGYTF.